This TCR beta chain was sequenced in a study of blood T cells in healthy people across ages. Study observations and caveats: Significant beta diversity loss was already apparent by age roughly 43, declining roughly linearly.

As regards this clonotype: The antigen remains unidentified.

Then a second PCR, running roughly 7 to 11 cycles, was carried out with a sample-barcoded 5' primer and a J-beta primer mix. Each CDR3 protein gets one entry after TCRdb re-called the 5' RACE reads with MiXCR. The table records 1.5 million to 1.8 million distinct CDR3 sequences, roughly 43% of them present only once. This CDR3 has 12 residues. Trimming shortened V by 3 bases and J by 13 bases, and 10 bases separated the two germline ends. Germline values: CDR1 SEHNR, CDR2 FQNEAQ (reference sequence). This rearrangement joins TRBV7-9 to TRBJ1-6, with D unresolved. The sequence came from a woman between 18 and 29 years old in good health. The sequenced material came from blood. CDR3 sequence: CASSFEGSPLHF. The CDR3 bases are TGTGCCAGCAGCTTTGAGGGTTCCCCCCTCCACTTT.